These T cell receptor beta chains were read from a single sample in a study of shared clonotypes between healthy human individuals. The data were produced by immunoSEQ multiplex PCR, yet TCRdb's version contains in-frame clones alone and is incomplete. The sample includes more than 2 million clones, approximately 92% of them seen just once. Sequenced input: naive CD8+ T cells from PBMCs. The receptor source for this set is a man younger than 35 in good health. Some clones in this sample may be carry-over from other donors' samples. Each CDR3 is given with its conserved first and last residue. Each record gives: V gene, J gene, clone size, D gene, CDR3 protein, CDR3 DNA. The D gene is left open where the match is weak. Rows may omit the clone size; those that give it use once, few, many or a size class.

TRBV27	TRBJ2-1	.	.	CASSLGATPSYNEQFF	TGTGCCAGCAGTCTGGGGGCTACCCCATCCTACAATGAGCAGTTCTTC
TRBV5-6	TRBJ2-7	.	.	CASNNWGSHTSEQYF	TGTGCCAGCAACAATTGGGGCAGTCACACCTCCGAGCAGTACTTC
TRBV28	TRBJ2-2	.	.	CASSLLSFGGTGELFF	TGTGCCAGCAGTTTATTGTCATTTGGGGGCACCGGGGAGCTGTTTTTT
TRBV7-3	TRBJ2-2	.	.	CASSLIGGSGELFF	TGTGCCAGCAGCTTAATTGGAGGGTCCGGGGAGCTGTTTTTT
TRBV27	TRBJ2-1	.	.	CASSFELAPNEQFF	TGTGCCAGCAGTTTTGAACTAGCCCCCAATGAGCAGTTCTTC
TRBV9	TRBJ2-1	.	TRBD1	CASSGQGNKQFF	TGTGCCAGCAGCGGACAGGGGAATAAGCAGTTCTTC
TRBV2	TRBJ2-5	.	TRBD2	CASSDGTSGRVQETQYF	TGTGCCAGCAGCGATGGGACTAGCGGGAGGGTGCAAGAGACCCAGTACTTC
TRBV5-6	TRBJ1-2	.	.	CASSNPGGITIYGYTF	TGTGCCAGCAGTAACCCTGGGGGGATAACCATCTATGGCTACACCTTC
TRBV28	TRBJ1-2	.	.	CASSLLGGDGYTF	TGTGCCAGCAGTTTATTGGGGGGAGATGGCTACACCTTC
TRBV21-1	TRBJ1-1	.	.	CASSIVSANTEAFF	TGTGCCAGCAGCATAGTATCCGCGAACACTGAAGCTTTCTTT
TRBV7-9	TRBJ2-1	.	TRBD2	CASSLPGGGNRYNEQFF	TGTGCCAGCAGCCTCCCCGGGGGGGGGAACAGGTACAATGAGCAGTTCTTC
TRBV29-1	TRBJ2-1	.	.	CSVPTTGYNEQFF	TGCAGCGTCCCTACGACTGGCTACAATGAGCAGTTCTTC
TRBV27	TRBJ2-7	.	TRBD2	CASSLWAGGGYEQYF	TGTGCCAGCAGTTTATGGGCCGGGGGGGGTTACGAGCAGTACTTC
TRBV6-5	TRBJ1-1	.	TRBD1	CASKTGGNTEAFF	TGTGCCAGCAAAACAGGGGGGAACACTGAAGCTTTCTTT
TRBV7-9	TRBJ2-7	.	.	CASSPGILDEQYF	TGTGCCAGCAGCCCCGGGATTCTTGACGAGCAGTACTTC
TRBV5-1	TRBJ1-1	.	.	CASSPITPGGAEAFF	TGCGCCAGCAGCCCGATTACCCCGGGGGGCGCTGAAGCTTTCTTT
TRBV9	TRBJ1-2	.	.	CASSEVAGTTHYGYTF	TGTGCCAGCAGCGAGGTCGCCGGGACAACTCACTATGGCTACACCTTC
TRBV7-2	TRBJ1-4	.	.	CASSPRVGSIMIQDEKLFF	TGTGCCAGCAGCCCCAGGGTGGGCAGCATCATGATCCAAGATGAAAAACTGTTTTTT
TRBV15	TRBJ2-4	.	.	CATSRAQGVGAKNIQYF	TGTGCCACCAGCAGAGCCCAGGGAGTGGGAGCCAAAAACATTCAGTACTTC
TRBV11-2	TRBJ2-2	.	TRBD2	CASSFPTSGVHTGELFF	TGTGCCAGCAGCTTTCCGACTAGCGGGGTTCACACCGGGGAGCTGTTTTTT
TRBV5-6	TRBJ1-1	.	TRBD1	CASSNQDRGPVGAFF	TGTGCCAGCAGCAACCAGGACAGGGGGCCGGTGGGAGCTTTCTTT
TRBV2	TRBJ2-2	.	.	CASSETPGELFF	TGTGCCAGCAGTGAAACTCCCGGGGAGCTGTTTTTT
TRBV27	TRBJ2-7	.	.	CASSLRQTSYEQYF	TGTGCCAGCAGTTTAAGGCAGACCTCCTACGAGCAGTACTTC
TRBV15	TRBJ2-7	.	.	CATSNRDGSYEQYF	TGTGCCACCAGCAACCGGGACGGAAGCTACGAGCAGTACTTC
TRBV11-3	TRBJ1-3	.	.	CARRGGTGNTIYF	TGTGCCAGAAGGGGGGGCACTGGAAACACCATATATTTT
TRBV7-9	TRBJ1-1	.	.	CASSPQGPRGNTEAFF	TGTGCCAGCAGCCCCCAGGGACCGAGGGGAAACACTGAAGCTTTCTTT
TRBV6-1	TRBJ2-7	.	TRBD1	CASNTLAGGLYEQYF	TGTGCCAGCAACACCCTGGCAGGGGGCTTGTACGAGCAGTACTTC
TRBV5-5	TRBJ2-3	.	.	CASSQSKTSTDTQYF	TGTGCCAGCAGCCAGAGCAAAACTAGCACAGATACGCAGTATTTT
TRBV27	TRBJ2-3	.	.	CASSLSLGGADTQYF	TGTGCCAGCAGTTTATCTCTGGGAGGCGCAGATACGCAGTATTTT
TRBV5-1	TRBJ2-7	.	.	CASSLVSYEQYF	TGCGCCAGCAGCTTGGTGTCCTACGAGCAGTACTTC
TRBV19	TRBJ2-7	.	TRBD2	CASSTSGRAHEQYF	TGTGCCAGTAGTACTAGCGGGAGGGCCCACGAGCAGTACTTC
TRBV5-5	TRBJ2-7	.	TRBD1	CASSLIGTGNPYEQYF	TGTGCCAGCAGCTTGATCGGGACAGGGAACCCCTACGAGCAGTACTTC
TRBV11-2	TRBJ1-2	.	.	CASSLGPRNGYTF	TGTGCCAGCAGCTTAGGACCGAGGAATGGCTACACCTTC
TRBV4-1	TRBJ2-7	.	.	CASSSILVGSYEQYF	TGCGCCAGCAGCTCTATATTGGTCGGTTCCTACGAGCAGTACTTC
TRBV28	TRBJ1-4	.	.	CASSLYPLAGERVF	TGTGCCAGCAGTTTATACCCCCTGGCCGGAGAAAGGGTTTTT
TRBV28	TRBJ1-5	.	.	CASSLEAGAPLGQPQHF	TGTGCCAGCAGTTTAGAAGCAGGGGCCCCGTTAGGGCAGCCCCAGCATTTT
TRBV6-5	TRBJ1-2	.	.	CASSYQQGTYGYTF	TGTGCCAGCAGTTACCAACAGGGAACCTATGGCTACACCTTC
TRBV2	TRBJ2-2	.	.	CASTPPGGNTGELFF	TGTGCCAGCACACCACCAGGCGGGAACACCGGGGAGCTGTTTTTT
TRBV13	TRBJ1-1	.	.	CASSGGTDQIAFF	TGTGCCAGCAGCGGGGGGACGGACCAGATAGCTTTCTTT
TRBV4-1	TRBJ2-5	.	.	CASSQEGLSRVEETQYF	TGCGCCAGCAGCCAAGAGGGGCTTAGTAGGGTAGAAGAGACCCAGTACTTC
TRBV19	TRBJ1-1	.	TRBD1	CASGDRVNTEAFF	TGTGCCAGTGGGGACAGAGTTAACACTGAAGCTTTCTTT
TRBV19	TRBJ2-7	.	.	CASSQDGSYEQYF	TGTGCCAGTAGTCAGGACGGATCCTACGAGCAGTACTTC
TRBV9	TRBJ2-1	once	.	CASSPRRGEVYNEQFF	TGTGCCAGCAGTCCCCGAAGGGGGGAGGTGTACAATGAGCAGTTCTTC
TRBV11-2	TRBJ2-6	.	.	CASKPQRARSPGANVLTF	TGTGCCAGCAAACCCCAACGGGCAAGAAGCCCCGGGGCCAACGTCCTGACTTTC
TRBV7-3	TRBJ1-2	.	TRBD1	CASSLEGAGYGYTF	TGTGCCAGCAGCTTAGAGGGGGCTGGGTATGGCTACACCTTC